This entry lists 10 T cell receptor beta chains sequenced from one sample in a study of OX40 agonist ivuxolimab in advanced cancers. Clones were read by immunoSEQ multiplex PCR, and TCRdb kept only the in-frame ones, dropping some. The sample lists 70,000 to 80,000 clones; 93% were seen once. The material was CD4+ or CD8+ T cells sorted from blood, obtained in a trial of the OX40 agonist ivuxolimab. These TCRs come from an adult with an advanced solid tumor such as melanoma, head and neck, liver or kidney cancer.

The rearrangement links TRBV7-3 to TRBJ1-1, with unresolved D. This CDR3 has 18 residues. The V end was cut by 5 bases, the J end by 2 bases, with 24 bases between. Per germline, CDR1 SGHTA and CDR2 FQGTGA. The CDR3 loop reads CASSLKPLGRPLNTEAFF. As DNA, the CDR3 is TGTGCCAGCAGCCTAAAACCCCTAGGCAGGCCCCTCAACACTGAAGCTTTCTTT.

This clone was seen just once. The CDR3 nucleotides read TGTGCCAGCAGCCCCGACTTACTAGCGGGAGCCCACGAGCAGTACTTC. It translates to CASSPDLLAGAHEQYF. The chain has TRBV7-6 and TRBJ2-7; 11 positions agree with TRBD2. The V gene's germline CDR1 is SGHVS and CDR2 FNYEAQ. The junction had 11 bases not matched to a gene; V was cut back by 5 bases and J by 5 bases. The CDR3 sequence is 16 residues long. Based on the CDR3 plus reference TRBV7-6 and TRBJ2-7, the full variable domain is GAGVSQSPRYKVTKRGQDVALRCDPISGHVSLYWYRQALGQGPEFLTYFNYEAQQDKSGLPNDRFSAERPEGSISTLTIQRTEQRDSAMYRCASSPDLLAGAHEQYFGPGTRLTVT.

The J gene is TRBJ2-7, the V gene TRBV6-5; TRBD1 agrees at 8 bases. The CDR3 runs to 13 residues. V was clipped by 5 bases and J by 4 bases; unmatched bases: 4. Germline V gives CDR1 MNHEY, CDR2 SVGAGI. The CDR3 loop reads CASSLRTGYEQYF. The CDR3 DNA reads as TGTGCCAGCAGTCTAAGGACAGGGTACGAGCAGTACTTC.

A few counts support this clone. The J gene is TRBJ1-2, the V gene TRBV21-1; TRBD1 is the table's D call, not checked against the DNA. TRBV21-1 is given as a pseudogene. The CDR3 sequence is 19 residues long. CDR3 amino acids: CASSATRQGLSRWGYGYTF. The CDR3 nucleotides are TGTGCCAGCAGCGCTACCCGACAGGGGTTAAGTCGTTGGGGCTATGGCTACACCTTC.

On this clone: The same CDR3 arises from other DNA sequences in this sample as well. The chain links TRBV5-1 to TRBJ1-1; D unclear. Trimming removed 1 base at V and 1 base at J, with 5 bases between. CDR1 is SGHRS and CDR2 is YFSETQ in the germline V gene. This CDR3 contains 13 residues. The CDR3 loop reads CASSLRGNTEAFF. The DNA of the CDR3 is TGCGCCAGCAGCTTGCGGGGGAACACTGAAGCTTTCTTT.

The gene calls are TRBV5-6 and TRBJ1-2; the match to TRBD1 covers 7 bases. The ends lost 0 bases at V and 4 bases at J; junction bases unmatched: 3. This CDR3 has 14 amino acids. From germline, CDR1 is SGHDT and CDR2 YYEEEE. CDR3 region: CASSLGQGGYGYTF. Written as DNA, the CDR3 is TGTGCCAGCAGCTTGGGACAGGGAGGCTATGGCTACACCTTC.

The genes are TRBV5-8 and TRBJ1-4; a possible D gene is TRBD1 (5 bases). The CDR3 runs to 10 residues. Germline-derived CDR1 and CDR2 are SGHTS and YDEGEE. Trimming shortened V by 2 bases and J by 15 bases, and 8 bases separated the two germline ends. CDR3 loop: CASSFGALFF. DNA of the CDR3: TGTGCCAGCAGCTTCGGGGCGTTGTTTTTT.

The V gene is TRBV27, the J gene TRBJ2-5; the D gene could be TRBD1 or TRBD2 (6 bases each). The V gene's germline CDR1 is MNHEY and CDR2 SMNVEV (reference sequence). CDR3 size: 16 residues. Trimming removed 4 bases from V and 3 bases from J, with 18 bases in between. CDR3 in DNA: TGTGCCAGCAGTTCCATCGACCAGGGGACTGAAGAGACCCAGTACTTC. It encodes CASSSIDQGTEETQYF.

The table lists this clone with a count of one. The CDR3 DNA sequence: TGTGCCAGCAGCCCCGATAACTATGGCTACACCTTC. This encodes CASSPDNYGYTF. The chain uses TRBV5-6 and TRBJ1-2; no clear D gene. The CDR3 consists of 12 residues. V shed 4 bases and J shed 1 base, with 5 bases lying between them. Germline values: CDR1 SGHDT, CDR2 YYEEEE.

Note on this clone: At one end the junction does not follow the germline gene, possibly because of a read error. This same CDR3 is encoded by further DNA sequences in the sample. The V gene is TRBV27, the J gene TRBJ1-6; D is undetermined. The germline CDR1 and CDR2 sequences are MNHEY and SMNVEV (reference sequence). The CDR3 spans 13 residues. The CDR3 region is CASSLSLNSPLHF. CDR3 in DNA: TGCGCCAGCAGTTTATCCCTTAATTCACCCCTCCACTTT.